This TCR beta chain was retrieved from a study of cytomegalovirus exposure and HLA in healthy donors. Libraries were prepared by immunoSEQ multiplex PCR; TCRdb keeps only in-frame clonotypes and omits some of them. The sample records 110,000 to 150,000 clones, 75% to 90% being singletons. Concerning this clone itself: Its antigen is not identified.

Germline CDR1 reads MNHNS; CDR2 reads SASEGT. V was cut by 6 bases and J by 6 bases, with 14 bases left in between. This CDR3 region has 13 residues. Study conclusions and caveats: Associated with cytomegalovirus, according to the listing, were 150 to 200 TCR beta chains. Across donors, most TCRs were seen rarely, yet some public ones were widespread.

This receptor was taken from a woman younger than 35 in good health and CMV-seropositive. The chain is built from TRBV6-1 and TRBJ2-5, with D perhaps matching TRBD1 (6 bases). The sample was PBMCs. The CDR3 spells CASSGGGDKTQYF. Written as DNA, the CDR3 is TGTGCCAGCAGCGGTGGTGGGGACAAGACCCAGTACTTC.